This T cell receptor beta chain was captured by sequencing in a study of blood T cell repertoires in COVID-19. Per the original data handling: Amplification with reference gene primers provided the estimates of nucleated cell counts. Assay: immunoSEQ multiplex PCR; the TCRdb copy retains only in-frame clones and omits some. The V and J calls and clone size are taken from that table; D and trimming were inferred from the DNA. The sample has some 270,000 clones; about 89% are singletons. V dropped 5 bases and J dropped 5; count of bases not matched to a gene: 11. The CDR3 has 16 residues. CDR1 is MGHRA, CDR2 YSYEKL, per germline.

Sequenced material: peripheral blood. The chain uses TRBV4-1 and TRBJ1-2; 10 bases fit TRBD1. This clonotype was obtained from a woman aged 55-70 years who had recovered from COVID-19. CDR3 bases: TGCGCCAGCAGCTACGAATCGGACAGGGGGAATTATGGCTACACCTTC. This encodes CASSYESDRGNYGYTF.